This TCR beta chain was recorded in a study of PD-L1 blockade in urothelial cancer. As for the study in general: Individuals in the cohort had been given 0 to 3 earlier chemotherapy regimens.

Details on this clone: The antigen remains undetermined.

Regarding time point: pretreatment peripheral blood. CDR3 size: 14 residues. The V gene lost 0 bases and the J gene lost 5 bases, with 11 bases spanning the gap. Germline CDR1 is KGHSH and CDR2 is LQKENI. Findings of the study overall: Lower pretreatment blood TCR clonality, under the median, predicted better survival, researchers reported.

Assay: immunoSEQ multiplex PCR; the TCRdb copy retains only in-frame clones and omits some. The top ten hold roughly 25% of the sample, which has under 55,000 clones, roughly 90% seen once. V and J are TRBV18 and TRBJ2-7, with D possibly being TRBD1 (5 bases). Sequencing was performed on PBMCs, taken around atezolizumab (anti-PD-L1) treatment. This clonotype originated in a donor aged 40 or older with urothelial cancer. In DNA form, the CDR3 reads TGTGCCAGCTCACCACCGGGCAGGGCCCACGAGCAGTACTTC. Protein sequence: CASSPPGRAHEQYF.